This T cell receptor beta chain originates from a study of cytomegalovirus exposure and HLA in healthy donors. General observations from the study: Among immune exposure information, only CMV serostatus was available. Association of a missense DCLRE1C variant with TCR beta V- and J-gene trimming was reported in a later analysis. Most TCRs appeared rarely, but some public TCRs recurred in many donors.

CDR1 and CDR2 (germline): MNHNY, SVGAGI (reference sequence). The CDR3 runs to 16 residues. V was cut by 2 bases and J by 3 bases, with 15 bases left in between. The PCR ran on 60 Vbeta and 13 Jbeta primers. Profiling relied on immunoSEQ multiplex PCR, and the TCRdb table lists in-frame clones only, not all of them. Of 150,000 to 180,000 clones in the sample, roughly 82% were seen once. Donors in the study were healthy people who gave bone marrow. Only a few counts were recorded for this clone. No antigen is known for it. This clonotype was obtained from a woman aged 45 to 65 in good health and CMV-seropositive. The chain employs TRBV6-6 and TRBJ2-3, with D possibly TRBD2 on 5 matching bases. What was sequenced was PBMCs. CDR3 sequence (DNA): TGTGCCAGCAGTTACAGCCCCACAGAGGGTACAGATACGCAGTATTTT. Translating it yields CASSYSPTEGTDTQYF.